This T cell receptor beta chain was captured by sequencing in a study of blood T cell repertoires in COVID-19. Overall study context: Specimens from acute and convalescent COVID-19 originated in the United States, Italy and Spain. In each case, the material was cDNA or gDNA derived from T cells, B-cell-depleted T cells, or PBMCs.

This CDR3 is 16 amino acids long. Per germline, CDR1 LGHNA and CDR2 YSLEER. V trimming: 1 base; J trimming: 4 bases; junction bases outside the gene matches: 6. Original data processing: Researchers report that nucleated cell counts were estimated from reference gene primer amplification. Repertoires were generated with immunoSEQ multiplex PCR, while TCRdb's copy carries only in-frame clones and drops some. V and J calls and clone size follow that table, whereas D and trimming were derived from the DNA. The sample lists 20,000 to 25,000 clones; over 75% were seen once. This clone was picked up a small number of times.

The chain joins TRBV4-3 to TRBJ2-1; 8 nucleotides align to TRBD2. This clonotype was obtained from a woman aged 80 or over with acute or convalescent COVID-19. Sequencing input: peripheral blood. DNA of the CDR3: TGCGCCAGCAGCCAAGTGTTAGCGGGACGGTACAATGAGCAGTTCTTC. It is translated as CASSQVLAGRYNEQFF.